The next 27 T cell receptor beta chains were all read from a single sample in a study of shared clonotypes between healthy human individuals. Profiling relied on immunoSEQ multiplex PCR, and the TCRdb table lists in-frame clones only, not all of them. Here the sample spans 2 million to 2.5 million clones, over 85% being singletons. Sequencing was done on a sample of naive CD4+ T cells from PBMCs. Described subset: CD45RA+ positively selected. The receptors were sampled from a man between 18 and 35 years old in good health. Some clones in this sample may be carry-over from other donors' samples.

A single count supports this clone. For the CDR3, the DNA is TGTGCCAGCAGTTTACGAGGGGGGGCCGTGGGGTACTTC. It codes for CASSLRGGAVGYF. The chain has TRBV28 and TRBJ2-7, with D perhaps matching TRBD2 (7 bases). The CDR3 totals 13 residues. The V gene's germline CDR1 is MDHEN and CDR2 SYDVKM. V gave up 2 bases and J gave up 12 bases, with 17 bases separating them.

The chain recombines TRBV4-2 with TRBJ2-3, with TRBD2 identical over 11 bases. V shed 1 base, J shed 5 bases, and the junction held 2 bases outside the gene matches. CDR1 LGHNA and CDR2 YNFKEQ come from the germline V gene. This CDR3 contains 15 residues. CDR3 DNA sequence: TGTGCCAGCAGCCAAGGGACTAGCGGGTTAGATACGCAGTATTTT. It translates to CASSQGTSGLDTQYF.

The chain is built from TRBV6-1 and TRBJ1-2; TRBD1 is a possible D gene (5 bases). Per germline, CDR1 MNHNS and CDR2 SASEGT. This CDR3 comprises 14 residues. V lost 3 bases to trimming and J lost 4 bases, with 12 bases between them. Here the CDR3 reads CASSEGPGLYGYTF. As DNA, the CDR3 is TGTGCCAGCAGTGAGGGACCCGGCCTCTATGGCTACACCTTC.

The V gene is TRBV9, the J gene TRBJ2-2, with TRBD1 as a possible D gene (6 bases). Per germline, CDR1 SGDLS and CDR2 YYNGEE. V was clipped by 4 bases and J by 8 bases, with 15 bases between them. This CDR3 comprises 14 residues. The CDR3 coding sequence is TGTGCCAGCAGCCCGGCAGGGGTTCTTGGGGAGCTGTTTTTT. As protein: CASSPAGVLGELFF.

This clone was counted once. The chain employs TRBV29-1 and TRBJ1-2; D is uncertain. This CDR3 is 15 amino acids long. V shed 7 bases and J shed 0 bases, with 18 bases lying between them. Germline V gene data show CDR1 as SQVTM and CDR2 as ANQGSEA. In nucleotides, the CDR3 is TGCAGCGCCGCCCCTATGGGGAGGCCTAACTATGGCTACACCTTC. Protein: CSAAPMGRPNYGYTF.

The rearrangement uses TRBV18 and TRBJ2-3; 9 positions match TRBD2. Germline CDR1 KGHSH, CDR2 LQKENI. The CDR3 has 15 amino acids. Trimming cost V 5 bases and J 4 bases; bases outside gene matches: 7. The CDR3 bases are TGTGCCAGCTCATCAATAGCGGGAGCCCCAGATACGCAGTATTTT. Translation: CASSSIAGAPDTQYF. The full variable domain, with the rest looked up from reference TRBV18 and TRBJ2-3, is NAGVMQNPRHLVRRRGQEARLRCSPMKGHSHVYWYRQLPEEGLKFMVYLQKENIIDESGMPKERFSAEFPKEGPSILRIQQVVRGDSAAYFCASSSIAGAPDTQYFGPGTRLTVL.

This sequence joins TRBV2 and TRBJ2-5; 10 nucleotides agree with TRBD1. This CDR3 is 15 amino acids long. The germline V gene has CDR1 SNHLY and CDR2 FYNNEI. Unmatched junction bases numbered 7, after V lost 4 bases and J lost 5 bases. CDR3 DNA: TGTGCCAGCAGTGTCGGGACAGGGGTACAGGAGACCCAGTACTTC. Its protein is CASSVGTGVQETQYF.

The V call is TRBV28, the J call TRBJ1-5, with D perhaps matching TRBD1 (5 bases). The V gene lost 2 bases and the J gene lost 2 bases, with 16 bases spanning the gap. Germline CDR1 and CDR2: MDHEN and SYDVKM. There are 17 residues in the CDR3. The CDR3 loop is CASSLGTGRAGNQPQHF. The CDR3 DNA is TGTGCCAGCAGTTTAGGGACCGGCAGGGCCGGCAATCAGCCCCAGCATTTT.

This clone appeared a single time. This chain joins TRBV27 and TRBJ1-1; D possibly corresponds to TRBD1 (6 bases). This CDR3 region has 14 residues. The germline V and J ends were trimmed by 5 bases and 3 bases, with 13 bases remaining between them. From germline, CDR1 is MNHEY and CDR2 SMNVEV (reference sequence). CDR3 loop: CASSPFQGYTEAFF. CDR3 sequence (DNA): TGTGCCAGCAGTCCATTTCAGGGGTACACTGAAGCTTTCTTT.

The chain joins TRBV2 to TRBJ2-3; D gene uncertain. Trimming left V 7 bases short and J 4 bases short, with 9 bases between. In germline, CDR1 is SNHLY, CDR2 FYNNEI. The CDR3 is 12 amino acids. CDR3 bases: TGTGCCAGCAAAGGGAACCCAGATACGCAGTATTTT. Residues: CASKGNPDTQYF.

The chain employs TRBV10-3 and TRBJ2-6; D is perhaps TRBD1 or TRBD2 (5 bases each). Germline CDR1 and CDR2: ENHRY and SYGVKD. V dropped 6 bases and J dropped 1 base, with 10 bases sitting between them. The CDR3 length is 15 residues. The CDR3 nucleotides are TGTGCCATCAGCCGAGGGGTGTCTGGGGCCAACGTCCTGACTTTC. This encodes CAISRGVSGANVLTF.

The CDR3 loop reads CASSFAQSSITDTQYF. The CDR3 DNA reads as TGCGCCAGCAGCTTTGCCCAATCGAGTATCACAGATACGCAGTATTTT. This chain connects TRBV5-1 to TRBJ2-3, with D hard to call. The germline V gene encodes CDR1 SGHRS and CDR2 YFSETQ. The CDR3 spans 16 residues. V was clipped by 2 bases and J by 2 bases, with 15 bases between them.

Concerning this clone: At the DNA level, this CDR3 is encoded by other sequences in the same sample as well. V gene TRBV5-1 combines with J gene TRBJ1-5; D is ambiguous. Trimming took off 0 bases at V and 4 bases at J, with 11 bases between the two ends. This CDR3 region has 15 residues. Germline V gene sequence: CDR1 SGHRS, CDR2 YFSETQ. The CDR3: CASSLAGVGNQPQHF. The CDR3 nucleotides are TGCGCCAGCAGCTTGGCCGGGGTAGGAAATCAGCCCCAGCATTTT.

The rearrangement links TRBV19 to TRBJ2-1; 12 bases align to TRBD2. J lost 8 bases, V lost 4 bases, and 15 bases had no gene match. This CDR3 comprises 18 residues. The germline gives CDR1 LNHDA, CDR2 SQIVND (reference sequence). The CDR3 nucleotides are TGTGCCAGTAGTAACCGACTAGCGGGAGCCAGAATTACATATGAGCAGTTCTTC. Translation: CASSNRLAGARITYEQFF.

This clone turned up a few times. This chain connects TRBV7-9 to TRBJ1-2; D uncertain. The CDR3 is 15 residues long. CDR1 SEHNR and CDR2 FQNEAQ come from the germline V gene (reference sequence). V was pared by 1 base and J by 0 bases, with 9 bases between. This CDR3 is CASSLGVTPNYGYTF. The CDR3 region has the DNA TGTGCCAGCAGCTTAGGGGTCACTCCTAACTATGGCTACACCTTC.

This chain links TRBV18 with TRBJ2-4; possible D gene TRBD1, 5 bases. Germline V gene data show CDR1 as KGHSH and CDR2 as LQKENI. This CDR3 spans 14 amino acids. V gave up 4 bases and J gave up 8 bases, with 15 bases separating them. The CDR3 DNA sequence: TGTGCCAGCTCACTCCGACGGGCGACAGACATTCAGTACTTC. Residues: CASSLRRATDIQYF.

The chain combines TRBV6-5 with TRBJ2-2; the D is unclear. Germline CDR1 reads MNHEY; CDR2 reads SVGAGI. The CDR3 spans 16 residues. Trimming stripped 4 bases from V and 4 bases from J, with 16 bases between. Written as DNA, the CDR3 is TGTGCCAGCAGTTCTCTGACGAAATACGGCACCGGGGAGCTGTTTTTT. Amino acid sequence: CASSSLTKYGTGELFF.

V is TRBV28 and J is TRBJ2-7, with D perhaps TRBD1 (6 bases). The CDR3 runs 13 residues. Trimming took 7 bases from V and 2 from J, leaving 12 bases between them. In germline, CDR1 is MDHEN, CDR2 SYDVKM. CDR3 nucleotide sequence: TGTGCCAGCACCGATCAGGGGCCCTACGAGCAGTACTTC. It codes for CASTDQGPYEQYF.

The V call is TRBV6-5, the J call TRBJ2-7; TRBD2 might be the D (6 bases). Trimming shortened V by 10 bases and J by 3 bases, and 13 bases separated the two germline ends. Germline V gene lookup returns CDR1 MNHEY and CDR2 SVGAGI. There are 12 residues in the CDR3. For the CDR3, the DNA is TGTGCCACAAGGACCGGGAGCTACGAGCAGTACTTC. Its protein product is CATRTGSYEQYF.

The chain is built from TRBV30 and TRBJ2-1; D not certain. V shed 5 bases and J shed 10 bases, with 9 bases lying between them. The CDR3 covers 10 residues. Germline V lookup: CDR1 GTSNPN, CDR2 SVGIG (reference sequence). The CDR3 DNA reads TGTGCCTGGGGGCTTCGGGAGCAGTTCTTC. It codes for CAWGLREQFF.

The rearrangement joins TRBV19 to TRBJ1-5; D ambiguous. V was clipped by 2 bases and J by 3 bases, with 5 bases between them. Per the germline V gene, CDR1 is LNHDA and CDR2 is SQIVND (reference sequence). This CDR3 region has 13 residues. The CDR3 nucleotides read TGTGCCAGTAGTATAAACAACAATCAGCCCCAGCATTTT. Translating gives CASSINNNQPQHF. The full variable domain, completed using reference TRBV19 and TRBJ1-5, is DGGITQSPKYLFRKEGQNVTLSCEQNLNHDAMYWYRQDPGQGLRLIYYSQIVNDFQKGDIAEGYSVSREKKESFPLTVTSAQKNPTAFYLCASSINNNQPQHFGDGTRLSIL.

V gene TRBV5-4 combines with J gene TRBJ1-2; TRBD1 agrees at 10 bases. The germline gives CDR1 SGHNT, CDR2 YYREEE (reference sequence). The CDR3 extends over 16 amino acids. J lost 0 bases, V lost 3 bases, and 5 bases had no gene match. The CDR3 bases are TGTGCCAGCAGCTCCCCCGGACAGGGGGCTAACTATGGCTACACCTTC. It yields the protein CASSSPGQGANYGYTF.

The V and J genes are TRBV29-1 and TRBJ2-3; D uncertain. The V gene's germline CDR1 is SQVTM and CDR2 ANQGSEA. Trimming removed 4 bases at V and 2 bases at J, with 7 bases between. The CDR3 is made up of 12 amino acids. In DNA, the CDR3 is TGCAGCGTTGGCGGTTACACAGATACGCAGTATTTT. It is translated as CSVGGYTDTQYF.

The V and J genes are TRBV5-5 and TRBJ2-7, with 8 bases that match TRBD2. The germline V gene encodes CDR1 SGHKS and CDR2 YYEKEE (reference sequence). This CDR3 is built from 15 residues. J gave up 6 bases and V 4 bases, and 12 bases lay outside the gene matches. The CDR3 sequence is CASSPVHSGAVEQYF. The CDR3 DNA sequence: TGTGCCAGCAGCCCTGTACATAGCGGGGCCGTCGAGCAGTACTTC.

As regards this clone: Germline is not matched at one junction end, which may reflect a read error. The chain has TRBV27 and TRBJ2-7, with 9 nucleotides matching TRBD1. Germline CDR1 and CDR2: MNHEY and SMNVEV (reference sequence). This CDR3 contains 15 residues. CDR3 amino acids: CAGSLTGGYSYEQYF. DNA for the CDR3: TGTGCCGGCAGTCTCACAGGGGGCTACTCCTACGAGCAGTACTTC.

This chain connects TRBV28 to TRBJ1-2; D is uncertain. Trimming left V 5 bases short and J 7 bases short, with 14 bases between. Germline V gene lookup returns CDR1 MDHEN and CDR2 SYDVKM. The length of the CDR3 is 13 residues. Here the CDR3 reads CASSLDIQRGYTF. The CDR3 DNA reads as TGTGCCAGCAGTCTAGACATACAACGTGGCTACACCTTC.

This sequence joins TRBV14 and TRBJ2-5; D call uncertain. The germline gives CDR1 SGHDN, CDR2 FVKESK. The CDR3 spans 11 residues. Trimming cost V 8 bases and J 7 bases, with 11 bases left between them. The CDR3 loop is CASGPLGTQYF. CDR3 coding DNA: TGTGCCAGCGGCCCTCTTGGGACCCAGTACTTC.